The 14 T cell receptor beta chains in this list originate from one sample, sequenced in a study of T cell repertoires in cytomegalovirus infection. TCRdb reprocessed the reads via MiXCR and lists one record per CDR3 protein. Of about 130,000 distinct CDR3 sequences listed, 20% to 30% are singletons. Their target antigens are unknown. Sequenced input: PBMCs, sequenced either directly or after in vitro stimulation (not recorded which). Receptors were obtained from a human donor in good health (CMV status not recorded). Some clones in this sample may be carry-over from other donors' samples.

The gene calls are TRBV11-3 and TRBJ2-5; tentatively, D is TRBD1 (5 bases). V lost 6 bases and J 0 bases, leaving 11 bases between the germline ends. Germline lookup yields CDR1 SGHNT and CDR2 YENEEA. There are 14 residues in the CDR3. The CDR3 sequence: CASRHRQYQETQYF. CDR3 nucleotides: TGTGCCAGCAGACACAGACAGTACCAAGAGACCCAGTACTTC.

CDR3 coding DNA: TGTGCCAGCAGCTTGGGAGGGAGCCGCACTGAAGCTTTCTTT. Translated: CASSLGGSRTEAFF. The chain employs TRBV5-6 and TRBJ1-1; no clear D. The CDR3 is 14 residues long. Between the trimmed V and J ends, which lost 0 bases and 4 bases, there was a span of 10 bases. Germline V gives CDR1 SGHDT, CDR2 YYEEEE.

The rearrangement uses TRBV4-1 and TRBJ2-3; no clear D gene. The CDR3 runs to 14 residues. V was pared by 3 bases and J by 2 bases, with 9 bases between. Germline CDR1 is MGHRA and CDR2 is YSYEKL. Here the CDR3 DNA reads TGCGCCAGCAGCCATGCTTCTATCACAGATACGCAGTATTTT. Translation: CASSHASITDTQYF.

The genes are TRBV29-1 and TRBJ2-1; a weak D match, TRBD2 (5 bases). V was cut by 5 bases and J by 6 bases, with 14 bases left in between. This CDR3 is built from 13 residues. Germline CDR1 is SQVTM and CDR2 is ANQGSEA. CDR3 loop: CSVSGRLFNEQFF. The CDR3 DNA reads TGCAGCGTTTCGGGAAGACTATTCAATGAGCAGTTCTTC.

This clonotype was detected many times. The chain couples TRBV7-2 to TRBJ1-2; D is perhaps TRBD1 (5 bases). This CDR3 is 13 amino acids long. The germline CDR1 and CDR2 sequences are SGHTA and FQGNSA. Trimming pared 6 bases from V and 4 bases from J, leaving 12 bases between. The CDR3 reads CASSSGVTYGYTF. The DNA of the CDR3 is TGTGCCAGCAGTTCGGGGGTTACCTATGGCTACACCTTC.

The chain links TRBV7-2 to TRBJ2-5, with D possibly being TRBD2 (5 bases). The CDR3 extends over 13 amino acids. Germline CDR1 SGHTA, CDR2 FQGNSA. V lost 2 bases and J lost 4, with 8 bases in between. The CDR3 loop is CASSLSAGETQYF. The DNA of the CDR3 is TGTGCCAGCAGCTTATCGGCGGGAGAGACCCAGTACTTC.

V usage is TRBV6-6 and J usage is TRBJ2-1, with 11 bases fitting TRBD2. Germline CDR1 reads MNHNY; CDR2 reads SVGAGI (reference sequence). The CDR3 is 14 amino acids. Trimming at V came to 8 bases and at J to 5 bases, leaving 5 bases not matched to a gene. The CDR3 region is CASQTSGGHNEQFF. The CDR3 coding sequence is TGTGCCAGCCAAACTAGCGGGGGTCACAATGAGCAGTTCTTC.

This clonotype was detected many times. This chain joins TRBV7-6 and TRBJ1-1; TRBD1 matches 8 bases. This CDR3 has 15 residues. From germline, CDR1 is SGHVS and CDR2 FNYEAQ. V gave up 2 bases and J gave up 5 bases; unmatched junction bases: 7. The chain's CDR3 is CASSLYNRGNTEAFF. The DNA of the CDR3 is TGTGCCAGCAGCTTATATAACAGGGGGAATACTGAAGCTTTCTTT.

CDR3 loop: CASSLSPQGNYEQYF. The DNA of the CDR3 is TGTGCCAGTAGTCTGTCACCCCAGGGGAACTACGAGCAGTACTTC. The chain has TRBV19 and TRBJ2-7; D might be TRBD1 (6 bases). CDR1 LNHDA and CDR2 SQIVND come from the germline V gene (reference sequence). This CDR3 is built from 15 residues. V lost 5 bases to trimming and J lost 3 bases, with 17 bases between them. The whole variable domain, filled in from reference TRBV19 and TRBJ2-7, reads DGGITQSPKYLFRKEGQNVTLSCEQNLNHDAMYWYRQDPGQGLRLIYYSQIVNDFQKGDIAEGYSVSREKKESFPLTVTSAQKNPTAFYLCASSLSPQGNYEQYFGPGTRLTVT.

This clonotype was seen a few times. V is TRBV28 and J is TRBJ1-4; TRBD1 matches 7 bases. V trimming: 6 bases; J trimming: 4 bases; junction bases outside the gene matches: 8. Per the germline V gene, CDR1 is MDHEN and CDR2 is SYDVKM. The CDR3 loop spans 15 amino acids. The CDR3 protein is CASRGWGQLNEKLFF. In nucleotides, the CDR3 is TGTGCCAGCAGGGGTTGGGGACAGCTTAATGAAAAACTGTTTTTT.

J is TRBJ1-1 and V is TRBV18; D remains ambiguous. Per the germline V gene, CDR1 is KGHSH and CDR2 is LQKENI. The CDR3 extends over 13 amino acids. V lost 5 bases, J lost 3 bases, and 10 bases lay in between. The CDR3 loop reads CASSISQDTEAFF. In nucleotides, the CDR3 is TGTGCCAGCTCAATTAGCCAGGACACTGAAGCTTTCTTT. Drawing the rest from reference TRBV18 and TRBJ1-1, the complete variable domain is NAGVMQNPRHLVRRRGQEARLRCSPMKGHSHVYWYRQLPEEGLKFMVYLQKENIIDESGMPKERFSAEFPKEGPSILRIQQVVRGDSAAYFCASSISQDTEAFFGQGTRLTVV.

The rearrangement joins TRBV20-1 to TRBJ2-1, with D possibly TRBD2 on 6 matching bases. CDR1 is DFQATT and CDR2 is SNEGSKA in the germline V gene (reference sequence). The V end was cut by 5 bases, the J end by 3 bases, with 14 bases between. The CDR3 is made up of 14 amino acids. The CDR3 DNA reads TGCAGTGCTCCAAGACTAGACTTCTACAATGAGCAGTTCTTC. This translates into CSAPRLDFYNEQFF.

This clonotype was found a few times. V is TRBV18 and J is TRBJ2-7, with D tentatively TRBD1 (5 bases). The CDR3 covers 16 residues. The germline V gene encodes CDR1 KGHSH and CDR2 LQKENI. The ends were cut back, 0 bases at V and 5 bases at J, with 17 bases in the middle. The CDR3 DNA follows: TGTGCCAGCTCACCACCTTCTCTAGAGCAGGGCCACGAGCAGTACTTC. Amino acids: CASSPPSLEQGHEQYF.

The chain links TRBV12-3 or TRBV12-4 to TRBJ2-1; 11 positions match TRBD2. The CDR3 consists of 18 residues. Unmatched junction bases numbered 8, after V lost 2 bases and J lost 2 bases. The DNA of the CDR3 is TGTGCCAGCAGTTTACTAGCGGGAGGTTTAAGGGCCTACAATGAGCAGTTCTTC. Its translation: CASSLLAGGLRAYNEQFF.